This T cell receptor beta chain derives from a study of monozygotic twins with inflammatory bowel disease. Study conclusions and caveats: Between concordant and discordant twins, repertoire similarity failed to differ, a result that limited power may explain. For IBD, no single strong associated signal or clonotype was supported.

As regards this clonotype: No antigen is known for it.

Through template switching, UMIs that included a 6-nucleotide sample barcode were added. TCRdb reanalyzed the 5' RACE reads and collapses them to one entry per CDR3 protein, without DNA. The data include about 330,000 distinct CDR3 sequences; the top ten clones carry 2% to 2.5%. Sequencing input: blood. The origin of this receptor is a human donor with ulcerative colitis or Crohn's disease, or a healthy co-twin of an affected twin (not recorded which).

The CDR3 loop reads CASSTREGQQQFF. J is TRBJ2-1 and V is TRBV6-2 or TRBV6-3; TCRdb lists TRBD1, though no DNA is available to test this call. Germline V lookup: CDR1 MNHEY, CDR2 SVGEGT. This CDR3 region has 13 residues.